The 26 T cell receptor beta chains below all came from one sample that was sequenced in a study of T cells in tuberculosis. Method: immunoSEQ multiplex PCR; TCRdb's copy keeps in-frame clones and lacks some. The table has tens of thousands of clones, less than 95% seen once; the top ten hold approximately 8.1%. The sequenced sample was PBMCs. These receptors were obtained from a donor between 10 and 35 years old with latent tuberculosis or without tuberculosis infection. Some clones in this sample may be carry-over from other donors' samples.

CDR3 DNA: TGCGCCAGCAGCCAAGGGATGGGAAGCCGGGGTCAGAGGGATGAGCAGTTCTTC. Translation gives CASSQGMGSRGQRDEQFF. This sequence joins TRBV4-1 and TRBJ2-1, with D perhaps matching TRBD2 (5 bases). V lost 1 base and J lost 8, with 24 bases in between. The CDR3 is 18 residues long. Germline V gene sequence: CDR1 MGHRA, CDR2 YSYEKL.

The J gene is TRBJ1-4, the V gene TRBV2, with D maybe TRBD1 (5 bases). Trimming cost V 10 bases and J 5 bases, with 20 bases left between them. The CDR3 runs to 15 residues. CDR1 is SNHLY, CDR2 FYNNEI, per germline. This chain's CDR3 is CATRQTELRNEKLFF. For the CDR3, the DNA is TGTGCCACCCGACAGACAGAGTTGAGGAATGAAAAACTGTTTTTT.

The chain carries TRBV10-3 and TRBJ1-2; D gene unclear. Trimming cost V 3 bases and J 10 bases, with 9 bases left between them. This CDR3 comprises 11 residues. CDR1 is ENHRY, CDR2 SYGVKD, per germline. CDR3 in DNA: TGTGCCATCAGTGACCAGGCCTCCTACACCTTC. This encodes CAISDQASYTF.

The chain carries TRBV6-1 and TRBJ1-1; D is undetermined. V shed 5 bases and J shed 1 base, with 5 bases lying between them. The germline V gene encodes CDR1 MNHNS and CDR2 SASEGT. There are 12 residues in the CDR3. CDR3 sequence: CASSLENTEAFF. In DNA, the CDR3 is TGTGCCAGCAGTTTAGAGAACACTGAAGCTTTCTTT.

V is TRBV10-3 and J is TRBJ2-1; 11 nucleotides align to TRBD1. Trimming at V came to 6 bases and at J to 7 bases, leaving 5 bases not matched to a gene. This CDR3 contains 14 residues. The germline CDR1 and CDR2 sequences are ENHRY and SYGVKD. The CDR3 DNA is TGTGCCATCAGGGCCGGGACAGGGGGAAATGAGCAGTTCTTC. Translating gives CAIRAGTGGNEQFF.

DNA of the CDR3: TGTGCCAGCAGTTTAATAATGAACACTGAAGCTTTCTTT. This gives the protein CASSLIMNTEAFF. The chain has TRBV27 and TRBJ1-1, with D unresolved. The V and J ends lost 2 bases and 0 bases respectively, with 4 bases between them. This CDR3 is built from 13 residues. The germline CDR1 and CDR2 sequences are MNHEY and SMNVEV (reference sequence).

The chain links TRBV6-4 to TRBJ1-3, with D possibly TRBD1 on 6 matching bases. Germline loops: CDR1 MRHNA, CDR2 SNTAGT. This CDR3 contains 17 residues. Trimming took off 3 bases at V and 5 bases at J, with 20 bases between the two ends. The CDR3 DNA sequence: TGTGCCAGCAGTGAGACAGCAGGGGTTGTGCGCAGAAACACCATATATTTT. Translation: CASSETAGVVRRNTIYF.

This chain links TRBV6-6 with TRBJ1-5, with D tentatively TRBD1 (6 bases). The CDR3 totals 15 residues. V was clipped by 5 bases and J by 3 bases, with 14 bases between them. Germline V CDR1 and CDR2: MNHNY, SVGAGI (reference sequence). Written as DNA, the CDR3 is TGTGCCAGCAGTCCCAGGGGCAGGTTCAATCAGCCCCAGCATTTT. Its protein product is CASSPRGRFNQPQHF.

The chain employs TRBV10-3 and TRBJ2-5; 7 bases map to TRBD1. The V segment lost 6 bases and the J segment 3 bases; nucleotides outside the gene matches: 13. CDR1 and CDR2 from the germline V gene are ENHRY and SYGVKD. The length of the CDR3 is 16 residues. The CDR3 spells CAISYLGTAPKETQYF. CDR3 DNA: TGTGCCATCAGCTATTTGGGGACAGCCCCCAAAGAGACCCAGTACTTC.

V gene TRBV27 combines with J gene TRBJ1-2, with D uncertain. The CDR3 length is 13 residues. The germline V gene encodes CDR1 MNHEY and CDR2 SMNVEV (reference sequence). V was trimmed by 4 bases and J by 8 bases, leaving 14 bases between them. The CDR3 reads CASSSTGVAGYTF. In DNA, the CDR3 is TGTGCCAGCAGTTCGACCGGGGTTGCGGGCTACACCTTC.

The CDR3 nucleotides are TGTGCCAGCAGTGGGAGGGCGGACACCGGGGAGCTGTTTTTT. Translated: CASSGRADTGELFF. This chain links TRBV27 with TRBJ2-2, with 7 nucleotides matching TRBD2. The germline CDR1 and CDR2 sequences are MNHEY and SMNVEV (reference sequence). Trimming removed 5 bases from V and 3 bases from J; junction bases left unmatched: 3. The CDR3 totals 14 residues.

This rearrangement joins TRBV4-1 to TRBJ2-3, with 10 positions matching TRBD1. This CDR3 has 16 residues. Germline V gene data show CDR1 as MGHRA and CDR2 as YSYEKL. V was pared by 7 bases and J by 5 bases, with 12 bases of the junction left unmatched. CDR3 DNA: TGCGCCAGCAAAAGACAGGGGGCTGATGATAGAGATACGCAGTATTTT. Protein product: CASKRQGADDRDTQYF.

The J gene is TRBJ2-7, the V gene TRBV9; the D gene is possibly TRBD2 (6 bases). The length of the CDR3 is 15 residues. Trimming removed 2 bases at V and 1 base at J, with 13 bases between. The germline V gene has CDR1 SGDLS and CDR2 YYNGEE. As DNA, the CDR3 is TGTGCCAGCAGCGTGAAAGTGGGGGGTTCCTACGAGCAGTACTTC. Protein: CASSVKVGGSYEQYF.

The V call is TRBV12-5, the J call TRBJ1-1; 8 nucleotides match TRBD1. CDR1 is LGHNT and CDR2 is FRNRAP in the germline V gene. CDR3 length: 18 amino acids. The ends lost 2 bases at V and 4 bases at J; junction bases unmatched: 15. CDR3 bases: TGTGCTAGTGGTTTGCGTCTTGTAACAGGGGGGGCGGCCACTGAAGCTTTCTTT. Translated, it gives CASGLRLVTGGAATEAFF.

This rearrangement joins TRBV29-1 to TRBJ1-1, with D perhaps TRBD1 (6 bases). Germline loops: CDR1 SQVTM, CDR2 ANQGSEA. Trimming shortened V by 6 bases and J by 2 bases, and 16 bases separated the two germline ends. The CDR3 is 14 residues long. DNA for the CDR3: TGCAGCGTCGAACCGGGACACATTAACACTGAAGCTTTCTTT. It encodes CSVEPGHINTEAFF.

The J gene is TRBJ1-1, the V gene TRBV27, with 9 bases fitting TRBD1. The CDR3 covers 17 residues. Germline V CDR1 and CDR2: MNHEY, SMNVEV (reference sequence). After removal of 6 bases from V and 1 base from J, the junction contained 12 bases not matched to a gene. The CDR3 sequence: CASRGWGQGGQNTEAFF. CDR3 coding DNA: TGTGCCAGCAGAGGATGGGGACAGGGTGGGCAGAACACTGAAGCTTTCTTT.

This chain connects TRBV5-1 to TRBJ2-2; 8 nucleotides align to TRBD1. Germline V gene data show CDR1 as SGHRS and CDR2 as YFSETQ. CDR3 size: 16 residues. The V gene end was trimmed by 0 bases and the J gene end by 1 base; junction bases not matched to a gene: 2. The CDR3: CASSLDGQGNTGELFF. The CDR3 nucleotides are TGCGCCAGCAGCTTGGACGGACAGGGGAACACCGGGGAGCTGTTTTTT.

The chain uses TRBV5-1 and TRBJ2-7, with 10 bases aligning to TRBD2. The trim removed 0 bases at V and 1 base at J, leaving 4 bases unmatched. The CDR3 has 16 residues. Germline V gene lookup returns CDR1 SGHRS and CDR2 YFSETQ. CDR3 nucleotide sequence: TGCGCCAGCAGCTTGGCACTAGCGGGACAATCCTACGAGCAGTACTTC. This sequence encodes CASSLALAGQSYEQYF.

The chain has TRBV28 and TRBJ1-5; D gene uncertain. V dropped 7 bases and J dropped 2 bases, with 12 bases sitting between them. Looked up from germline, CDR1 is MDHEN and CDR2 is SYDVKM. The CDR3 is made up of 14 amino acids. This CDR3 is CASTSLRGNQPQHF. As DNA, the CDR3 is TGTGCCAGCACCTCCCTGAGGGGCAATCAGCCCCAGCATTTT.

The chain couples TRBV5-8 to TRBJ2-3, with D uncertain. The germline V gene has CDR1 SGHTS and CDR2 YDEGEE. V was shortened by 4 bases and J by 4 bases, with 22 bases between the two germline ends. The CDR3 totals 17 residues. The CDR3 loop reads CASSPSRLFPSADTQYF. In DNA, the CDR3 is TGTGCCAGCAGCCCCTCCCGACTGTTCCCCTCCGCAGATACGCAGTATTTT.

The chain recombines TRBV5-6 with TRBJ2-7; D remains ambiguous. The CDR3 contains 12 residues. Germline CDR1 is SGHDT and CDR2 is YYEEEE. The V end was cut by 4 bases, the J end by 7 bases, with 12 bases between. This chain's CDR3 is CASSREPWEQYF. The CDR3 region has the DNA TGTGCCAGCAGCCGAGAGCCTTGGGAGCAGTACTTC.

The J gene is TRBJ1-1, the V gene TRBV2, with 7 bases fitting TRBD1. The CDR3 sequence is 12 residues long. Germline CDR1 and CDR2: SNHLY and FYNNEI. V shed 7 bases and J 4 bases; nucleotides not matched to a gene: 3. As DNA, the CDR3 is TGTGCCAGCAAGGGACAGCCCACTGAAGCTTTCTTT. Translating gives CASKGQPTEAFF.

The rearrangement links TRBV28 to TRBJ1-2, with 9 bases lining up with TRBD1. Germline V gene sequence: CDR1 MDHEN, CDR2 SYDVKM. The CDR3 extends over 13 amino acids. Trimming cost V 4 bases and J 6 bases; bases outside gene matches: 3. CDR3 coding DNA: TGTGCCAGCAGTTCGAGGGACAGGGATGGCTACACCTTC. Its translation: CASSSRDRDGYTF.

The sample holds a few counts of this clone. The chain has TRBV5-4 and TRBJ1-2, with D possibly being TRBD1 (6 bases). From germline, CDR1 is SGHNT and CDR2 YYREEE (reference sequence). The V gene lost 4 bases and the J gene lost 2 bases, with 9 bases spanning the gap. The CDR3 runs 13 residues. As DNA, the CDR3 is TGTGCCAGCAGCCTGGACAGCAACTATGGCTACACCTTC. Its protein product is CASSLDSNYGYTF.

CDR3 sequence (DNA): TGTGCCAGCAGTGGTGGGGGAGGGGCGAAGCAGCCCCAGCATTTT. This codes for CASSGGGGAKQPQHF. The genes are TRBV6-1 and TRBJ1-5; D is possibly TRBD1 (5 bases). Germline V CDR1 and CDR2: MNHNS, SASEGT. There are 15 residues in the CDR3. Trimming stripped 4 bases from V and 7 bases from J, with 17 bases between.

This chain links TRBV5-1 with TRBJ1-1; D is possibly TRBD1 (5 bases). The CDR3 runs to 14 residues. Germline V gives CDR1 SGHRS, CDR2 YFSETQ. Trimming took off 3 bases at V and 3 bases at J, with 12 bases between the two ends. The chain's CDR3 is CASSSQGGDTEAFF. CDR3 DNA sequence: TGCGCCAGCAGCTCCCAGGGAGGGGACACTGAAGCTTTCTTT.